This entry lists 15 T cell receptor beta chains sequenced from one sample in a study of T cells after yellow fever vaccination. One entry per CDR3 protein, called by TCRdb with MiXCR from the 5' RACE reads. The sample lists about 96,000 distinct CDR3 sequences, approximately 8.4% occurring once. Sequences were derived from CD8+ T cells not binding an NS4B(214-222) dextramer, sorted from PBMCs, sampled approximately 16 days after the first yellow fever vaccination. The receptor source for this set is a man between 18 and 35 years old who received the YFV17D yellow fever vaccine.

The chain employs TRBV3-1 and TRBJ2-7, with D unclear. There are 15 residues in the CDR3. In germline, CDR1 is LGHDT, CDR2 YNNKEL (reference sequence). V gave up 8 bases and J gave up 6 bases, with 23 bases separating them. The DNA for the CDR3 is TGTGCCAGCTCCAAAGTTTGGACGGGCGGCGGCGAGCAGTACTTC. It is translated as CASSKVWTGGGEQYF.

In DNA, the CDR3 is TGTGCCAGCAGCCAAGGGGAAGGACAGGGGTATCTGGGTGGCTACACCTTC. This sequence encodes CASSQGEGQGYLGGYTF. The V call is TRBV4-2, the J call TRBJ1-2; TRBD1 matches 9 bases. The junction had 13 bases not matched to a gene; V was cut back by 1 base and J by 7 bases. The CDR3 covers 17 residues. CDR1 and CDR2 (germline): LGHNA, YNFKEQ.

The chain joins TRBV4-1 to TRBJ2-7, with D perhaps matching TRBD1 (5 bases). Per the germline V gene, CDR1 is MGHRA and CDR2 is YSYEKL. Trimming cost V 0 bases and J 8 bases, with 8 bases left between them. The CDR3 has 12 residues. This chain's CDR3 is CASSQDRTQQYF. The CDR3 bases are TGCGCCAGCAGCCAAGATCGGACACAGCAGTACTTC.

The J gene is TRBJ2-5, the V gene TRBV4-3; the match to TRBD1 covers 11 bases. The V gene end was trimmed by 0 bases and the J gene end by 5 bases; junction bases not matched to a gene: 8. The CDR3 runs 17 residues. Germline assignment: CDR1 LGHNA and CDR2 YSLEER. CDR3 bases: TGCGCCAGCAGCCAAGATCTTAGGACAGGGGGCGGCGAGACCCAGTACTTC. It codes for CASSQDLRTGGGETQYF.

V and J are TRBV25-1 and TRBJ2-5; D is ambiguous. The CDR3 is 15 residues long. V was cut by 3 bases and J by 0 bases, with 11 bases left in between. The germline V gene encodes CDR1 MGHDK and CDR2 SYGVNS. This chain's CDR3 is CASSDGMDDQETQYF. The CDR3 bases are TGTGCCAGCAGTGACGGCATGGACGACCAAGAGACCCAGTACTTC. The full variable domain, in which reference TRBV25-1 and TRBJ2-5 provide the parts outside the CDR3, is EADIYQTPRYLVIGTGKKITLECSQTMGHDKMYWYQQDPGMELHLIHYSYGVNSTEKGDLSSESTVSRIRTEHFPLTLESARPSHTSQYLCASSDGMDDQETQYFGPGTRLLVL.

This clonotype was recorded at least ten times. V is TRBV4-3 and J is TRBJ1-1, with D tentatively TRBD1 (5 bases). CDR3 length: 14 amino acids. V shed 3 bases and J shed 1 base, with 9 bases lying between them. The germline V gene has CDR1 LGHNA and CDR2 YSLEER. This CDR3 reads CASSQYQGNTEAFF. In DNA form, the CDR3 reads TGCGCCAGCAGCCAGTACCAGGGGAACACTGAAGCTTTCTTT.

The V gene is TRBV3-1, the J gene TRBJ2-1; 10 positions agree with TRBD2. V lost 0 bases, J lost 10 bases, and 9 bases stayed unmatched. The germline gives CDR1 LGHDT, CDR2 YNNKEL (reference sequence). The length of the CDR3 is 16 residues. This CDR3 is CASSQDAAGGLREQFF. The CDR3 coding sequence is TGTGCCAGCAGCCAAGATGCAGCGGGGGGGCTGAGGGAGCAGTTCTTC.

The chain recombines TRBV4-3 with TRBJ2-3; 7 nucleotides line up with TRBD1. CDR1 is LGHNA, CDR2 YSLEER, per germline. CDR3 size: 16 residues. With V trimmed by 6 bases and J by 4 bases, 13 bases remained unmatched. CDR3 DNA: TGCGCCAGCAGTCACCTAGGACAGGCGGGCTCAGATACGCAGTATTTT. Protein product: CASSHLGQAGSDTQYF.

This clonotype has ten or more counts. J is TRBJ2-3 and V is TRBV4-2; weak D call: TRBD1 (6 bases). The V end lost 7 bases, the J end lost 1 base, and 12 bases lay between the germline ends. The CDR3 spans 14 residues. From germline, CDR1 is LGHNA and CDR2 YNFKEQ. The CDR3 DNA sequence: TGTGCCAGCACCCACTGGGGGCGCACAGATACGCAGTATTTT. As protein: CASTHWGRTDTQYF.

The gene calls are TRBV11-2 and TRBJ2-2; perhaps D is TRBD1 or TRBD2 (6 bases each). Trimming cost V 2 bases and J 6 bases, with 25 bases left between them. This CDR3 contains 19 residues. The germline gives CDR1 SGHAT, CDR2 FQNNGV. The CDR3 spells CASSLKGNRGLTQSGELFF. The CDR3 region has the DNA TGTGCCAGCAGCTTAAAGGGGAACCGGGGGCTAACACAGTCCGGGGAGCTGTTTTTT.

This clonotype was observed a handful of times. The gene calls are TRBV5-1 and TRBJ2-7; D uncertain. Germline V gene data show CDR1 as SGHRS and CDR2 as YFSETQ. This CDR3 has 14 amino acids. V was cut by 1 base and J by 5 bases, with 13 bases left in between. CDR3 loop: CASSLYRVGHEQYF. In DNA, the CDR3 is TGCGCCAGCAGCTTGTATAGGGTGGGCCACGAGCAGTACTTC. The variable domain in full, with the rest retrieved from reference TRBV5-1 and TRBJ2-7, is KAGVTQTPRYLIKTRGQQVTLSCSPISGHRSVSWYQQTPGQGLQFLFEYFSETQRNKGNFPGRFSGRQFSNSRSEMNVSTLELGDSALYLCASSLYRVGHEQYFGPGTRLTVT.

The rearrangement uses TRBV7-6 and TRBJ1-1; no firm D call. Germline CDR1 reads SGHVS; CDR2 reads FNYEAQ. Trimming cost V 6 bases and J 0 bases, with 11 bases left between them. The CDR3 totals 14 residues. This chain's CDR3 is CASRLGSMNTEAFF. The CDR3 coding sequence is TGTGCCAGCAGATTGGGCAGCATGAACACTGAAGCTTTCTTT.

The V and J genes are TRBV29-1 and TRBJ2-1; 12 nucleotides match TRBD2. J was trimmed by 8 bases and V by 4 bases; bases with no gene match: 15. Per the germline V gene, CDR1 is SQVTM and CDR2 is ANQGSEA. The CDR3 consists of 17 residues. The CDR3 sequence is CSVVGLAGGQLIDEQFF. CDR3 sequence (DNA): TGCAGCGTTGTAGGCCTAGCGGGGGGGCAATTGATCGATGAGCAGTTCTTC.

This clonotype was observed a few times. V and J are TRBV7-6 and TRBJ2-7; D may be TRBD2 (6 bases). Germline lookup yields CDR1 SGHVS and CDR2 FNYEAQ. V was shortened by 5 bases and J by 0 bases, with 17 bases between the two germline ends. The CDR3 totals 16 residues. The DNA of the CDR3 is TGTGCCAGCAGCCCGTTGCGGGACTCCCTCTCCTACGAGCAGTACTTC. Its translation is CASSPLRDSLSYEQYF.

This clonotype has more than one count but fewer than ten. This chain connects TRBV5-1 to TRBJ2-7; 8 bases fit TRBD1. From germline, CDR1 is SGHRS and CDR2 YFSETQ. The CDR3 is 14 amino acids. V was pared by 8 bases and J by 3 bases, with 10 bases of the junction left unmatched. The CDR3 bases are TGCGCCAGTAGCCCTAGGACAGGGAGCTACGAGCAGTACGTC. Residues: CASSPRTGSYEQYV.